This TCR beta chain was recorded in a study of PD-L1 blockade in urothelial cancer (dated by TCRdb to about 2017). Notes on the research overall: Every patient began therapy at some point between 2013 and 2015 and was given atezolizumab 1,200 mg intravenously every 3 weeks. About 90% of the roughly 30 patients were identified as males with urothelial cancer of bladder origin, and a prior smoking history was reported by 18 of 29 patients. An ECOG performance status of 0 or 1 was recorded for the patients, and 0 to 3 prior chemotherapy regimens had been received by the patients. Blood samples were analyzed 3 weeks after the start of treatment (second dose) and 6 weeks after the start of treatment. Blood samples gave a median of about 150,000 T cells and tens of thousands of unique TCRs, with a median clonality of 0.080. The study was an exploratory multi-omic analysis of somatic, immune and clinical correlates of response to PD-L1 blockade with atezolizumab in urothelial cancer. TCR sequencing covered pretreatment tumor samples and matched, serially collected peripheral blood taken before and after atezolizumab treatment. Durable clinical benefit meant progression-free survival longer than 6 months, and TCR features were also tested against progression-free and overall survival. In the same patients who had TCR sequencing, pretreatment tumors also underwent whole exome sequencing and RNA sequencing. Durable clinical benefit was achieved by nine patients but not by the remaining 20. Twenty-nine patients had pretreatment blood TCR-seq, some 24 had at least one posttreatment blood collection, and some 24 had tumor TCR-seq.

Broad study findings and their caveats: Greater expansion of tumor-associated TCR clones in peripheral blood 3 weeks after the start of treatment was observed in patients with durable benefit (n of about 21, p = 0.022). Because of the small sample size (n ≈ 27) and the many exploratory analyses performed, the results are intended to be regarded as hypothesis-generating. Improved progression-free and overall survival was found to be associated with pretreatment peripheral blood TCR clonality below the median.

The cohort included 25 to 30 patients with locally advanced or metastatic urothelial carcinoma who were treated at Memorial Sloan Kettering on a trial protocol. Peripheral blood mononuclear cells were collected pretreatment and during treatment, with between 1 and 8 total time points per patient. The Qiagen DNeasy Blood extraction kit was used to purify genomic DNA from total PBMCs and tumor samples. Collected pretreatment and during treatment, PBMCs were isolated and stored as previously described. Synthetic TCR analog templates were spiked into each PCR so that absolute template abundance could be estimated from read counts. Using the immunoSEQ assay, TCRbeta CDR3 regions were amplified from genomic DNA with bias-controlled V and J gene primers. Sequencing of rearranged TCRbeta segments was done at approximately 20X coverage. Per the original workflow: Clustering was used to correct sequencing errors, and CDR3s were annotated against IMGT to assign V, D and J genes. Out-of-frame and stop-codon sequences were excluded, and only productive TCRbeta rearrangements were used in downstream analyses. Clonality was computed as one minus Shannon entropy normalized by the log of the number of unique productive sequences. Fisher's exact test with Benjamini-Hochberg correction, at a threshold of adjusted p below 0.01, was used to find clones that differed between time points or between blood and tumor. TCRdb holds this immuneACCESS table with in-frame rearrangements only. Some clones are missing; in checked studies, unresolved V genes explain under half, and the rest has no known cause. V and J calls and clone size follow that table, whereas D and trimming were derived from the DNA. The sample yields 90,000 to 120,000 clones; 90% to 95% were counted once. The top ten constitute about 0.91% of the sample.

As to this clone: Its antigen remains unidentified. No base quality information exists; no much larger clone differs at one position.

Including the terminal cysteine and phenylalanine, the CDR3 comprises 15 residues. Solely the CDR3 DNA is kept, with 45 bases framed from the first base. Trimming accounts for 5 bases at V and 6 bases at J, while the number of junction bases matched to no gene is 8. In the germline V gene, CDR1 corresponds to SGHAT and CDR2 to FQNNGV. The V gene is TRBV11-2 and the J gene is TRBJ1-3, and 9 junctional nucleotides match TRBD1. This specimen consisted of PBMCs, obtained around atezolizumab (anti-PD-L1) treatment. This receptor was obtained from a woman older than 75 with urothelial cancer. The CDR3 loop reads CASSRLGQGVNTIYF. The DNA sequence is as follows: TGTGCCAGCAGCCGCCTGGGACAGGGCGTAAACACCATATATTTT.